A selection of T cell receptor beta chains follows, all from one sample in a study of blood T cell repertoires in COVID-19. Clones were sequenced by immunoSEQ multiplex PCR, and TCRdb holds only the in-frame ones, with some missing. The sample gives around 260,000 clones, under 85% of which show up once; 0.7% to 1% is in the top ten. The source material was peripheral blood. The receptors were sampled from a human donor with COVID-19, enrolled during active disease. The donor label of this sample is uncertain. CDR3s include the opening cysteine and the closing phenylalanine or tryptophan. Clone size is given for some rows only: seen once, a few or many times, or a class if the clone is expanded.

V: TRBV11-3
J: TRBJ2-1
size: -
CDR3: CASSSRTGRIDEQFF

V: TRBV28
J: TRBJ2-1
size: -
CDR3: CASRPGTSGFSSYNEQFF

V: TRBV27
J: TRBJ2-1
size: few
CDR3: CASSFRLAENEQFF

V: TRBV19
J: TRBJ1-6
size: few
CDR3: CASSITSGTGVHSPLHF

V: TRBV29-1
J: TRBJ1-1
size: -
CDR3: CSVTSGGEAFF

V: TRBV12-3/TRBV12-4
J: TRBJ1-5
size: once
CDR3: CASARSNQPQHF

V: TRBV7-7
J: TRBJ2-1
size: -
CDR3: CASSLVSGTGGPGEQFF

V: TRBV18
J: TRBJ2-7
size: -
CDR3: CASSPRARGSYEQYF

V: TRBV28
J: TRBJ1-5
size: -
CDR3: CASRSDRGTGFSHSNQPQHF

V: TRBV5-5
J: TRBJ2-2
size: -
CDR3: CASRSGLAGATGELFF

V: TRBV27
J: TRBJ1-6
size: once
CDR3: CASSLGRGSGSPLHF

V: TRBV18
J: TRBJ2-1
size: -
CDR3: CASSPWTSGSYNEQFF

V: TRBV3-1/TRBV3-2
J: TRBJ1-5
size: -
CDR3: CASSQDRRANQPQHF

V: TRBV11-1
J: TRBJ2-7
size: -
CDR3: CASSLGPSIQTYEQYF

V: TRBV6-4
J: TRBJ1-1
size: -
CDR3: CASSESGTGGTEAFF

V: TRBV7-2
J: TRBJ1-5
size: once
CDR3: CASSLRTGEGQPQHF

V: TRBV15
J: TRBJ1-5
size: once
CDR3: CATSRDRMRVGQPQHF

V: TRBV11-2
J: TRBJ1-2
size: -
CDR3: CASSSEVYGYTF

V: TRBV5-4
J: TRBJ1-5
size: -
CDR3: CASSLDGRGQEHF

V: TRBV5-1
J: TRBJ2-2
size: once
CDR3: CASRPRTGGTVTGELFF

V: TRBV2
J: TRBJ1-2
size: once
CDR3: CASSVSAGVDYGYTF

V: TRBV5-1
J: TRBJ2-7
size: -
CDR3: CASRDSGSLYEQYF

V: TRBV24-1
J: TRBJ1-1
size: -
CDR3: CATSDPQGEAFF

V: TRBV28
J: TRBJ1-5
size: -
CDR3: CASSFLGRGSNQPQHF

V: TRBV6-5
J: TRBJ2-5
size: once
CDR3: CAGSSRGGLKTQYF

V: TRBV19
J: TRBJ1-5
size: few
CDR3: CASRIVGTANQPQHF

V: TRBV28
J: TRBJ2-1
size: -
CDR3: CASTPGGSSYNEQFF

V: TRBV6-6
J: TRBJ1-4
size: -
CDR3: CASSYGQVGEKLFF

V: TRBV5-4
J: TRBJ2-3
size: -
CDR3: CASSGAQRTDTQYF

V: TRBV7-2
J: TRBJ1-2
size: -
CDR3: CASSLTGEDYGYTF

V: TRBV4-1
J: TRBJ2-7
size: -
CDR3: CVCQAYEQYF

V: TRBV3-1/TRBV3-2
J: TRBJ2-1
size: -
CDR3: CASSLLLGSYNEQFF

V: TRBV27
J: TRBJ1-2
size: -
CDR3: CASPGPQGTPKGGVYGYTF

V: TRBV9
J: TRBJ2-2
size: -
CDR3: CASSVGVGTSAGELFF

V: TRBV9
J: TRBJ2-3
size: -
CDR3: CASSPRPLAGGTDTQYF

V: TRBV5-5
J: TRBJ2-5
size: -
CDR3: CASSNRNRGGETQYF

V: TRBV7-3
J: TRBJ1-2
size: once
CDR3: CASSQGGSYGYTF

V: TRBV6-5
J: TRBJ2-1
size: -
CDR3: CATTFYNEQFF

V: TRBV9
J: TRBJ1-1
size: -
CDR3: CASSARQGRNTEAFF

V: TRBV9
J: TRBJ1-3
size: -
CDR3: CASSVGTGLGNTIYF